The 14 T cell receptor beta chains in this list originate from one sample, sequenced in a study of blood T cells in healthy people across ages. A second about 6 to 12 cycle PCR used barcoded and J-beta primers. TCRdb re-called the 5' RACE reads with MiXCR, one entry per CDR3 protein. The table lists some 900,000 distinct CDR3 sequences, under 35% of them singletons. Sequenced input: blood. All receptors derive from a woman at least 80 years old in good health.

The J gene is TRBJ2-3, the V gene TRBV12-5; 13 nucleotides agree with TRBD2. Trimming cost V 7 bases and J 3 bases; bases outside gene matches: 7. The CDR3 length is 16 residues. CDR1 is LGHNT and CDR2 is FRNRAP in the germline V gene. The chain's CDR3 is CASAKTSGGATDTQYF. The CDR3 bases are TGTGCTAGTGCCAAAACTAGCGGGGGGGCTACAGATACGCAGTATTTT.

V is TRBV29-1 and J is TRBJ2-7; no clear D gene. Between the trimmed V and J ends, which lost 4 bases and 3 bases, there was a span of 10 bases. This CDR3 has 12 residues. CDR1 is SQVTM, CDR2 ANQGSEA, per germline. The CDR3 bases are TGCAGCGTTGGGAGCGCTCTCTACGAGCAGTACTTC. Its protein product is CSVGSALYEQYF.

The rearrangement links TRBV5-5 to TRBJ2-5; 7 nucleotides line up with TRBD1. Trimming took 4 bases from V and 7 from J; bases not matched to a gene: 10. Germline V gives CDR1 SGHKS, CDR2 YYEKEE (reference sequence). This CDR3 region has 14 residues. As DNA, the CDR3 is TGTGCCAGCAGCAGGGCCACAGGGGACGGGACCCAGTACTTC. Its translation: CASSRATGDGTQYF.

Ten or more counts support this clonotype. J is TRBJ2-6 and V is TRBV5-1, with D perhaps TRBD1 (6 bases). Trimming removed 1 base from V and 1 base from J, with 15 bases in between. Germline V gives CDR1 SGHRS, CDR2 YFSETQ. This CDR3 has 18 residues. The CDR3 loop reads CASSLWGPPSSGANVLTF. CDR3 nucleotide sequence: TGCGCCAGCAGCTTGTGGGGGCCACCCAGTTCTGGGGCCAACGTCCTGACTTTC.

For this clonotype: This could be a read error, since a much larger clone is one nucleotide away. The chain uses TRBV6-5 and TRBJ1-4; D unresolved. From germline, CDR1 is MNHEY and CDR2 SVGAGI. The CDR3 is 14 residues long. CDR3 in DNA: TGTGCCAGCAGAAACACTGCAACTAATGAAAAACGGTTTTTT. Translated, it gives CASRNTATNEKRFF.

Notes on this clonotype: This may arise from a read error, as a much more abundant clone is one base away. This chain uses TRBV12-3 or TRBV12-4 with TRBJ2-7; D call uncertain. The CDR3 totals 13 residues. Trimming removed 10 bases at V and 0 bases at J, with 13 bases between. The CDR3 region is CANRPSNSYEQYF. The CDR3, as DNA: TGTGCCAACAGACCCTCTAACTCCTACGAGCAGTACTTC.

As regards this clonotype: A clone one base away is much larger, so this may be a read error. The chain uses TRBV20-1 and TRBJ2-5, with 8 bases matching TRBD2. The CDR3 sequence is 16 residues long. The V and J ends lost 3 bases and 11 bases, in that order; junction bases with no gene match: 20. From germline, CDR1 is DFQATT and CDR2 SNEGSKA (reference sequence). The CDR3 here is CSARSRGTSGYNEQYF. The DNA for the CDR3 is TGCAGTGCTAGGAGTCGTGGGACTAGTGGCTACAATGAGCAGTACTTC.

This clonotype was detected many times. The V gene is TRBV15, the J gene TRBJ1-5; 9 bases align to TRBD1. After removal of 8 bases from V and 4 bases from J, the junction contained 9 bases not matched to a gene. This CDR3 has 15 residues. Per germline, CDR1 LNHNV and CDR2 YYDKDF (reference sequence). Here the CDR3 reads CATGSTGGANQPQHF. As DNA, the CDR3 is TGTGCCACCGGATCGACAGGGGGTGCGAATCAGCCCCAGCATTTT.

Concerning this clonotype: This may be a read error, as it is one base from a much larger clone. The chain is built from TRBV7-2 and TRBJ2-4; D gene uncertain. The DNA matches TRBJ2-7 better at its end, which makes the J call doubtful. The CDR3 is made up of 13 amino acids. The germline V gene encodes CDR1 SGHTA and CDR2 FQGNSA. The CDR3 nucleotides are TGTGCCAACAGCCGGGCTAGTACGTACGAGCAGTACTTC. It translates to CANSRASTYEQYF.

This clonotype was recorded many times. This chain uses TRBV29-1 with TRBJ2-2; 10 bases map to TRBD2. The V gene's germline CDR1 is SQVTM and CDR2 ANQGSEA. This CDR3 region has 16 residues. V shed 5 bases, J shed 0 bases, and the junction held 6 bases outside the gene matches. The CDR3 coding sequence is TGCAGCGTTTGGGCTAGCGGGGGTTCGAACACCGGGGAGCTGTTTTTT. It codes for CSVWASGGSNTGELFF.

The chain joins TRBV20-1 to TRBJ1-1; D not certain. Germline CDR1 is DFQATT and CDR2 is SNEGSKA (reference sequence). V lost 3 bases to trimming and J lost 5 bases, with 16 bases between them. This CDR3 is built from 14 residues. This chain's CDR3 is CSASAPGESTEAFF. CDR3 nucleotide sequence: TGCAGTGCTAGCGCCCCCGGGGAATCGACTGAAGCTTTCTTT.

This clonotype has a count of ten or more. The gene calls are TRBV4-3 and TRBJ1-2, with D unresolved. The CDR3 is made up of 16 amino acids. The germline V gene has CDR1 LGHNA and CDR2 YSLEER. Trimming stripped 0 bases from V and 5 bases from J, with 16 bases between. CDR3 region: CASSQDTQDRPYGYTF. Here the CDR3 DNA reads TGCGCCAGCAGCCAAGATACCCAGGACCGACCGTATGGCTACACCTTC.

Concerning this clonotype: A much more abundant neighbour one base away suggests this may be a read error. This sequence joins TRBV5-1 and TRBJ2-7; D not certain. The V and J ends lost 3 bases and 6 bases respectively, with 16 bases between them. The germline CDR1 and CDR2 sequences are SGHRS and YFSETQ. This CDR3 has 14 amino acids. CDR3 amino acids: CASSSRSSTTEQYF. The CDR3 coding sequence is TGCGCCAGCAGCTCGAGATCGAGCACCACCGAGCAGTACTTC.

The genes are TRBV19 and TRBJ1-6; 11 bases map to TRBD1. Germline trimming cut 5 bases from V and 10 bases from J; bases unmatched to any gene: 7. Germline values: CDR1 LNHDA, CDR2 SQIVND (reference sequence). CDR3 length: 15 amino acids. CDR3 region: CASSGTGTGGSPLHF. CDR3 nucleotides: TGTGCCAGTAGTGGAACCGGGACAGGGGGGTCACCCCTCCACTTT.